The clone carrying this T cell receptor beta chain was recorded many times. Its antigen remains unidentified. The CDR3 is 12 amino acids. The germline V and J ends were trimmed by 1 base and 7 bases, with 4 bases remaining between them. The V gene's germline CDR1 is SNHLY and CDR2 FYNNEI. RNA transcripts provided the template for amplifying TCR beta CDR3 regions. HTBI primers primed a first-round RT-PCR, and a second-round multiplex PCR followed. One entry per CDR3 protein results from TCRdb running MiXCR on the multiplex PCR reads. The sample contains 650,000 to 900,000 distinct CDR3 sequences, roughly 41% of which appear only once. The source of the sample is a study of Graves' ophthalmopathy and Graves' hyperthyroidism. Overall study: No treatment had been given when peripheral blood was collected at initial diagnosis.

Other autoimmune diseases, uncontrolled infections, pregnancy or lactation ruled patients out of participation. The diagnosis was founded upon clinical symptoms, serum thyroxine, TRAb, thyroid ultrasound and orbital computed tomography. Study-wide results and limits: Most thyroid clonotypes with frequency above 0.001 were detected in blood too.

This receptor was identified in an adult man with Graves' ophthalmopathy. This chain links TRBV2 with TRBJ2-2; D ambiguous. Sequenced sample: peripheral blood. CDR3 amino acids: CASSEDDGELFF. The CDR3, as DNA: TGTGCCAGCAGTGAAGATGACGGGGAGCTGTTTTTT. The full variable domain, in which reference TRBV2 and TRBJ2-2 provide the parts outside the CDR3, is EPEVTQTPSHQVTQMGQEVILRCVPISNHLYFYWYRQILGQKVEFLVSFYNNEISEKSEIFDDQFSVERPDGSNFTLKIRSTKLEDSAMYFCASSEDDGELFFGEGSRLTVL.